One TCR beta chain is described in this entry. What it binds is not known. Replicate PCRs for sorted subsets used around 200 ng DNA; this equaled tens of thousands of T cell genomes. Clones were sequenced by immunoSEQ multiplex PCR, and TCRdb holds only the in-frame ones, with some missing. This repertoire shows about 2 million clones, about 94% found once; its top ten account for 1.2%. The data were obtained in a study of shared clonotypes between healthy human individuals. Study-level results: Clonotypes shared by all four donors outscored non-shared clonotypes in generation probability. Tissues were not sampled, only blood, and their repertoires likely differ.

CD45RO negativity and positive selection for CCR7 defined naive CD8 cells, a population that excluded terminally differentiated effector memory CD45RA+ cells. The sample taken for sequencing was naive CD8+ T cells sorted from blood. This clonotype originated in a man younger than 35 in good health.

This CDR3 is CASSFFGYNEQFF. The CDR3, as DNA: TGTGCCAGCAGTTTCTTCGGATACAATGAGCAGTTCTTC. J is TRBJ2-1 and V is TRBV28; D is unclear. The CDR3 covers 13 residues. V dropped 3 bases and J dropped 4 bases, with 7 bases sitting between them. Germline V CDR1 and CDR2: MDHEN, SYDVKM.